The 23 T cell receptor beta chains reported below all come from one sample, sequenced in a study of post-analysis software for immune sequencing data. General study findings and limits: Relative to controls, patients had a few TRBV segments at higher frequency, with TRBV5-6, TRBV5-1 and TRBV20-1 among these.

No antigen has been identified for these receptors. Every TCR beta cDNA library bore unique molecular identifiers. TCRdb analysed the PCR reads with MiXCR anew, one entry per CDR3 protein. The sample lists roughly 200,000 distinct CDR3 sequences; roughly 30% were seen once. The sequenced material came from blood. Receptor source: a girl aged 2-17 years with multiple sclerosis.

Turning to this clonotype: A much larger clonotype is one base distant, so this may be a read error. J is TRBJ1-6 and V is TRBV7-2; 10 nucleotides match TRBD1. This CDR3 contains 16 residues. V trimming: 4 bases; J trimming: 11 bases; junction bases outside the gene matches: 11. Per germline, CDR1 SGHTA and CDR2 FQGNSA. CDR3 residues: CASSSYGQGGRPPLHF. CDR3 nucleotide sequence: TGTGCCAGCAGCTCCTATGGACAGGGGGGACGACCACCCCTCCACTTT.

This clonotype was seen a handful of times. The rearrangement uses TRBV5-1 and TRBJ2-7; D possibly corresponds to TRBD2 (6 bases). The CDR3 extends over 13 amino acids. From germline, CDR1 is SGHRS and CDR2 YFSETQ. V lost 5 bases to trimming and J lost 4 bases, with 13 bases between them. The CDR3 nucleotides read TGCGCCAGCAGGGAGGGGCTGACGTACGAGCAGTACTTC. Its protein is CASREGLTYEQYF.

Comment on this clonotype: The junction does not match germline at one end; this may be a read error. This sequence joins TRBV5-1 and TRBJ2-5; D might be TRBD2 (6 bases). Per germline, CDR1 SGHRS and CDR2 YFSETQ. The CDR3 is made up of 14 amino acids. The CDR3 sequence: CTSSWTRGMETQYF. CDR3 coding DNA: TGCACCAGCAGCTGGACGCGGGGTATGGAGACCCAGTACTTC.

This clonotype was counted at least ten times. The junction does not match germline at one end; this may be a read error. The chain links TRBV5-1 to TRBJ2-1, with TRBD2 identical over 9 bases. The CDR3 contains 15 residues. The V gene's germline CDR1 is SGHRS and CDR2 YFSETQ. CDR3 coding DNA: TGTGCCAGCAGCCCCCTAGCGGGACCCTACAATGAGCAGTTCTTC. Amino acids: CASSPLAGPYNEQFF.

This rearrangement joins TRBV7-9 to TRBJ1-5, with 9 bases that match TRBD1. The CDR3 contains 16 residues. Germline CDR1 SEHNR, CDR2 FQNEAQ (reference sequence). Losses at the gene ends were 1 base for V and 3 bases for J; bases not matched to a gene: 4. Here the CDR3 DNA reads TGTGCCAGCAGCTTAGGGGACAGGGCCTACAATCAGCCCCAGCATTTT. It yields the protein CASSLGDRAYNQPQHF.

The rearrangement joins TRBV20-1 to TRBJ1-1; the D gene is possibly TRBD1 (5 bases). Trimming removed 0 bases from V and 11 bases from J, with 10 bases in between. Germline CDR1 DFQATT, CDR2 SNEGSKA (reference sequence). The CDR3 extends over 11 amino acids. CDR3 sequence reads: CSARDRRDAFF. The CDR3 DNA reads TGCAGTGCTAGAGACCGAAGGGACGCTTTCTTT.

The sample holds a few counts of this clonotype. V usage is TRBV20-1 and J usage is TRBJ1-1; D gene ambiguous. The CDR3 has 12 residues. Trimming cost V 5 bases and J 3 bases, with 10 bases left between them. Germline V gives CDR1 DFQATT, CDR2 SNEGSKA (reference sequence). CDR3 nucleotides: TGCAGTGCTCCACACATGGACACTGAAGCTTTCTTT. Protein product: CSAPHMDTEAFF.

The chain links TRBV6-7 to TRBJ1-1, with D uncertain. TRBV6-7 is identified as an open reading frame with a role that is uncertain. This CDR3 is 12 amino acids long. In DNA, the CDR3 is TGTCCCGGCGGCAGAATCAACACTGAAGCTTTCTTT. This codes for CPGGRINTEAFF.

The chain carries TRBV28 and TRBJ1-1; D is possibly TRBD1 (5 bases). Trimming stripped 3 bases from V and 10 bases from J, with 18 bases between. Germline V CDR1 and CDR2: MDHEN, SYDVKM. CDR3 length: 14 amino acids. The DNA of the CDR3 is TGTGCCAGCAGTTTGACCGCAGGGACCCTGGGAGCTTTCTTT. This codes for CASSLTAGTLGAFF.

The chain carries TRBV27 and TRBJ2-4; no firm D call. TRBJ2-7 matches the DNA end more closely, so the J call is doubtful. The CDR3 sequence is 15 residues long. Germline loops: CDR1 MNHEY, CDR2 SMNVEV (reference sequence). CDR3: CASSLGRPSSYEQYF. The CDR3 region has the DNA TGTGCCAGCAGTTTAGGTCGGCCAAGCTCCTACGAGCAGTACTTC.

The J gene is TRBJ2-6, the V gene TRBV20-1; no clear D gene. This CDR3 region has 13 residues. Looked up from germline, CDR1 is DFQATT and CDR2 is SNEGSKA (reference sequence). The V end was cut by 4 bases, the J end by 3 bases, with 7 bases between. For the CDR3, the DNA is TGCAGTGCTACCACAATTGGGGCCAACGTCCTGACTTTC. This translates into CSATTIGANVLTF.

The gene calls are TRBV28 and TRBJ2-7, with 7 bases matching TRBD1. The CDR3 runs to 16 residues. Trimming took 4 bases from V and 4 from J; bases not matched to a gene: 13. CDR1 and CDR2 (germline): MDHEN, SYDVKM. CDR3 region: CASSSRQGPLGYEQYF. The CDR3 coding sequence is TGTGCCAGCAGTTCCAGACAGGGACCGCTAGGTTACGAGCAGTACTTC.

This clonotype was seen many times. The J gene is TRBJ2-1, the V gene TRBV4-1; TRBD2 agrees at 8 bases. Per the germline V gene, CDR1 is MGHRA and CDR2 is YSYEKL. Trimming cost V 1 base and J 7 bases; bases outside gene matches: 9. The CDR3 sequence is 16 residues long. Here the CDR3 DNA reads TGCGCCAGCAGCCAAGTATTACGGGGGGGATTGAATGAGCAGTTCTTC. Translation: CASSQVLRGGLNEQFF.

This clonotype occurred many times. This chain joins TRBV9 and TRBJ2-7, with TRBD2 matching over 7 bases. J was trimmed by 2 bases and V by 0 bases; bases with no gene match: 2. The CDR3 length is 14 residues. The germline gives CDR1 SGDLS, CDR2 YYNGEE. The CDR3 here is CASSVGGTTYEQYF. The CDR3 region has the DNA TGTGCCAGCAGCGTAGGTGGGACTACCTACGAGCAGTACTTC.

With regard to this clonotype: A much larger clone differs by one base, so this may be a read error. V and J are TRBV4-1 and TRBJ1-5; D unresolved. Trimming took off 0 bases at V and 7 bases at J, with 7 bases between the two ends. CDR1 and CDR2 (germline): MGHRA, YSYEKL. The CDR3 runs to 13 residues. CDR3 bases: TGCGCCAGCAGCCAAGATCCACGGCAGCCCCAGCATTTT. Residues: CASSQDPRQPQHF.

This clonotype has a count of ten or more. This rearrangement joins TRBV18 to TRBJ2-4, with D maybe TRBD2 (5 bases). The V end lost 1 base, the J end lost 8 bases, and 12 bases lay between the germline ends. Looked up from germline, CDR1 is KGHSH and CDR2 is LQKENI. CDR3 size: 14 residues. CDR3 protein: CASSPLGPGDIQYF. The CDR3 DNA sequence: TGTGCCAGCTCACCACTCGGCCCCGGGGACATTCAGTACTTC.

This clonotype was counted ten times or more. This chain joins TRBV5-1 and TRBJ2-5, with TRBD2 matching 14 bases. Germline CDR1 is SGHRS and CDR2 is YFSETQ. The CDR3 loop spans 17 amino acids. Losses at the gene ends were 4 bases for V and 5 bases for J; bases not matched to a gene: 10. CDR3: CASSKGLAGVNRETQYF. The CDR3 DNA sequence: TGCGCCAGCAGCAAGGGACTAGCGGGAGTTAATAGGGAGACCCAGTACTTC.

The rearrangement joins TRBV12-3 or TRBV12-4 to TRBJ2-7, with no clear D. The V end was cut by 3 bases, the J end by 5 bases, with 8 bases between. This CDR3 spans 12 amino acids. As DNA, the CDR3 is TGTGCCAGCAGTTTCATAGGGAACGAGCAGTACTTC. Protein product: CASSFIGNEQYF.

This clonotype was counted at least ten times. The chain couples TRBV6-2 or TRBV6-3 to TRBJ1-2; D is uncertain. With 7 bases removed from V and 1 base from J, the gap between germline ends came to 7 bases. CDR3 size: 12 residues. CDR1 and CDR2 (germline): MNHEY, SVGEGT. In nucleotides, the CDR3 is TGTGCCAGCAATGGTTATAACTATGGCTACACCTTC. It is translated as CASNGYNYGYTF.

This clonotype has ten or more counts. The CDR3 loop reads CASSEGQGLSYEQYF. CDR3 coding DNA: TGCGCCAGCAGCGAGGGACAGGGGTTGTCCTACGAGCAGTACTTC. The chain recombines TRBV5-1 with TRBJ2-7, with 10 positions matching TRBD1. This CDR3 spans 15 amino acids. The junction had 5 bases not matched to a gene; V was cut back by 4 bases and J by 1 base. The V gene's germline CDR1 is SGHRS and CDR2 YFSETQ. Full variable domain (missing parts from reference TRBV5-1 and TRBJ2-7): KAGVTQTPRYLIKTRGQQVTLSCSPISGHRSVSWYQQTPGQGLQFLFEYFSETQRNKGNFPGRFSGRQFSNSRSEMNVSTLELGDSALYLCASSEGQGLSYEQYFGPGTRLTVT.

This clonotype was observed once. A much more abundant neighbour one base away suggests this may be a read error. This sequence joins TRBV5-1 and TRBJ2-1; TRBD2 matches at 12 bases. Germline values: CDR1 SGHRS, CDR2 YFSETQ. V lost 4 bases to trimming and J lost 8 bases; unmatched junction nucleotides: 7. This CDR3 comprises 15 residues. CDR3 sequence: CASSMTSGSCHEQFF. CDR3 DNA sequence: TGCGCCAGCAGCATGACTAGCGGGAGTTGTCATGAGCAGTTCTTC.

The V and J genes are TRBV3-1 and TRBJ1-2, with 8 bases fitting TRBD1. After removal of 4 bases from V and 3 bases from J, the junction contained 16 bases not matched to a gene. The CDR3 has 18 residues. Germline V lookup: CDR1 LGHDT, CDR2 YNNKEL (reference sequence). This CDR3 is CASSRTITQGAMDYGYTF. DNA of the CDR3: TGTGCCAGCAGCCGGACGATTACTCAGGGGGCAATGGACTATGGCTACACCTTC.

Details on this clonotype: This clone may be a read error of a much larger clone one base away. The J gene is TRBJ2-5, the V gene TRBV7-7; no reliable D call. This CDR3 comprises 13 residues. Germline lookup yields CDR1 SSHAT and CDR2 FNYEAQ (reference sequence). The CDR3 spells CARSFGIGETQYF. Here the CDR3 DNA reads TGTGCCCGCAGCTTCGGTATCGGGGAGACCCAGTACTTC.